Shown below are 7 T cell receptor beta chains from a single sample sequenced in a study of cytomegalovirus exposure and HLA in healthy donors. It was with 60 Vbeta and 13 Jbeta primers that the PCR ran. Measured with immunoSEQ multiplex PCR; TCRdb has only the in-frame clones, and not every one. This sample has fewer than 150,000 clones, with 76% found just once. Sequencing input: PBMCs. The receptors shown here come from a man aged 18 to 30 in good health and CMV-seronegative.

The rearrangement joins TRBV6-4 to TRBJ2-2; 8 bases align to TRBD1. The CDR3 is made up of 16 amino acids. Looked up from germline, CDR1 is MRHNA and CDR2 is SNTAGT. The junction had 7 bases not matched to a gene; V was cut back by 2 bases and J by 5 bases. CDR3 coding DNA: TGTGCCAGCAGTGACCAAACAGGGGGTTGGACCGGGGAGCTGTTTTTT. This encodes CASSDQTGGWTGELFF.

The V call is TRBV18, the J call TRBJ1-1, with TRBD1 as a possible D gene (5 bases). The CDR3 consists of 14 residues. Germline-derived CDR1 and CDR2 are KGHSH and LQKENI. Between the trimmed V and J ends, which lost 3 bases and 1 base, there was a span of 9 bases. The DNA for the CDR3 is TGTGCCAGCTCACCCCTAGACAGGAACACTGAAGCTTTCTTT. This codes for CASSPLDRNTEAFF.

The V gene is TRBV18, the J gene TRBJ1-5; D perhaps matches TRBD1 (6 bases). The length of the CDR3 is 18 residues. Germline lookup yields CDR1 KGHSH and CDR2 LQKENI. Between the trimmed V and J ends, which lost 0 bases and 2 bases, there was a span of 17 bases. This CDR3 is CASSPPSVEGDGNQPQHF. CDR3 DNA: TGTGCCAGCTCACCACCGAGCGTAGAGGGGGACGGCAATCAGCCCCAGCATTTT.

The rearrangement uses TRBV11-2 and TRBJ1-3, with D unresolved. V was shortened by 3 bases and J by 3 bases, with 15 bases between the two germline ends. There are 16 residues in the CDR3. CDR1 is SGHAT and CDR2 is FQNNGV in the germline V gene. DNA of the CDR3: TGTGCCAGCAGCTTTAACCCTGGGCGTATTGGAAACACCATATATTTT. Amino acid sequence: CASSFNPGRIGNTIYF. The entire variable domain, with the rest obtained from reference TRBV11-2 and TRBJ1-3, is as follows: EAGVAQSPRYKIIEKRQSVAFWCNPISGHATLYWYQQILGQGPKLLIQFQNNGVVDDSQLPKDRFSAERLKGVDSTLKIQPAKLEDSAVYLCASSFNPGRIGNTIYFGEGSWLTVV.

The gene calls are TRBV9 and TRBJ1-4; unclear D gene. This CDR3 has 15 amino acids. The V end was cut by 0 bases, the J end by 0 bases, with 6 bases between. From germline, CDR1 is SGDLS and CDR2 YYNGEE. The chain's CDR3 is CASSVEPATNEKLFF. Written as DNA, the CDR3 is TGTGCCAGCAGCGTAGAACCAGCAACTAATGAAAAACTGTTTTTT.

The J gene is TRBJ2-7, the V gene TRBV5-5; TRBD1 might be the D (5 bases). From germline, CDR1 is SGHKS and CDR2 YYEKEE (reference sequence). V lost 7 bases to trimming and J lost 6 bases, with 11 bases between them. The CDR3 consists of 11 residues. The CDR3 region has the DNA TGTGCCAGCCGACAGCTGGGCGAGCAGTACTTC. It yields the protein CASRQLGEQYF. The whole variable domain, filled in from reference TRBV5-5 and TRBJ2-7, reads DAGVTQSPTHLIKTRGQQVTLRCSPISGHKSVSWYQQVLGQGPQFIFQYYEKEERGRGNFPDRFSARQFPNYSSELNVNALLLGDSALYLCASRQLGEQYFGPGTRLTVT.

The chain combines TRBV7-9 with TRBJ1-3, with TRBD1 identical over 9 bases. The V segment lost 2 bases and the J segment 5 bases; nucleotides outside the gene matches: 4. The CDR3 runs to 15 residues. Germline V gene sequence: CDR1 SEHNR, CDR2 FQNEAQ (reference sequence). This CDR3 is CASSLTGTGRNTIYF. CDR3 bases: TGTGCCAGCAGCTTAACCGGGACAGGGAGAAACACCATATATTTT.